This T cell receptor beta chain is drawn from a study of blood T cell repertoires in COVID-19. Study in general: Samples taken during acute and convalescent COVID-19 were collected in the United States, Italy and Spain. Nucleic acid was either cDNA or gDNA, and it came from T cells, B-cell-depleted T cells, or PBMCs.

Study processing details: Reference gene primer amplification yielded estimated nucleated cell counts. The data were produced by immunoSEQ multiplex PCR, yet TCRdb's version contains in-frame clones alone and is incomplete. The D gene and trimming were derived from the DNA, and the V and J assignments and clone size from that table. The profile shows 170,000 or so clones, around 83% of them singletons. The origin of this receptor is a man between 50 and 59 years old with active or convalescent COVID-19. Sequenced input: peripheral blood.

The CDR3 DNA is TGTGCCAGTAGTGTCCCACCGGGACTAGCGGCGAACACCGGGGAGCTGTTTTTT. Amino acid sequence: CASSVPPGLAANTGELFF. The chain carries TRBV19 and TRBJ2-2; TRBD2 matches 11 bases. CDR3 length: 18 amino acids. Trimming took 5 bases from V and 0 from J; bases not matched to a gene: 8. Per the germline V gene, CDR1 is LNHDA and CDR2 is SQIVND (reference sequence).